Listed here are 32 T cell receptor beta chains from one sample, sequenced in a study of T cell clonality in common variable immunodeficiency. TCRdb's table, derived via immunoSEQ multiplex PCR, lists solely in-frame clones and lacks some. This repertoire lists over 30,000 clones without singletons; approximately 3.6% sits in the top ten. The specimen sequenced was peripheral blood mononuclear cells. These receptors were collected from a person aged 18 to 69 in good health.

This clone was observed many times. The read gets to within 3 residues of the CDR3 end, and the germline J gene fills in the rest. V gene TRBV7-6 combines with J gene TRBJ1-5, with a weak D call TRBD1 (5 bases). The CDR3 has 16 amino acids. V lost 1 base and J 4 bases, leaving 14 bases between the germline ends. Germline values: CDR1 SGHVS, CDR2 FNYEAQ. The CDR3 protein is CASSLDAGLLNQPQHF. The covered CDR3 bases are TGTGCCAGCAGCTTAGATGCAGGGCTCCTTAATCAGCCC.

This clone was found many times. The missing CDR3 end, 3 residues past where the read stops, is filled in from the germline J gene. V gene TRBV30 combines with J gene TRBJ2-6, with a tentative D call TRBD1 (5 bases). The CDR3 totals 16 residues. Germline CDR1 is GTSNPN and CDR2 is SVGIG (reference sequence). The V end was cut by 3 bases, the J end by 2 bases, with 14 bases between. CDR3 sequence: CAWRWGSVTGANVLTF. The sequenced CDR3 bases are TGTGCCTGGAGATGGGGCTCGGTGACTGGGGCCAACGTC.

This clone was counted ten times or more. The CDR3 DNA, read in part, is TGTGCCAGCAGCTCTATTACGGGGGTTTCTTACAATGAG. This sequence encodes CASSSITGVSYNE. The complete CDR3 protein is CASSSITGVSYNEQFF. The chain joins TRBV5-4 to TRBJ2-1; perhaps TRBD2 as D (6 bases). The read terminates 3 residues ahead of where the CDR3 ends, so the germline J gene completes it. Germline CDR1 and CDR2: SGHNT and YYREEE (reference sequence). Trimming pared 3 bases from V and 4 bases from J, leaving 17 bases between. CDR3 size: 16 residues.

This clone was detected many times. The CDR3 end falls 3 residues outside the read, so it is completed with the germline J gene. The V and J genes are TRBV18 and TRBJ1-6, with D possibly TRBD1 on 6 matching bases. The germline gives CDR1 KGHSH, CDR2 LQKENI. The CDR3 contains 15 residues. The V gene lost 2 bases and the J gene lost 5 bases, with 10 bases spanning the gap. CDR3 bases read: TGTGCCAGCTCACCAGGGCAGGGGAATAATTCACCC. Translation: CASSPGQGNNSP. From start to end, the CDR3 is CASSPGQGNNSPLHF. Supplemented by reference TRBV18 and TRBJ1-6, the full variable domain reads NAGVMQNPRHLVRRRGQEARLRCSPMKGHSHVYWYRQLPEEGLKFMVYLQKENIIDESGMPKERFSAEFPKEGPSILRIQQVVRGDSAAYFCASSPGQGNNSPLHFGNGTRLTVT.

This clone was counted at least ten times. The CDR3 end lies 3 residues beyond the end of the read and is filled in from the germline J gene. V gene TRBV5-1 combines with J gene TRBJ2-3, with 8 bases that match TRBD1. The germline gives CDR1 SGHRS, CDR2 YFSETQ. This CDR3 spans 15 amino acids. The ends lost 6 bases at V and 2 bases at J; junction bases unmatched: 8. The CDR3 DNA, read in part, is TGCGCCAGCAACTCTCGGGACAGGCCCACAGATACG. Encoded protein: CASNSRDRPTDT. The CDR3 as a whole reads CASNSRDRPTDTQYF. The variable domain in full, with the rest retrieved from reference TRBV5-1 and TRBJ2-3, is KAGVTQTPRYLIKTRGQQVTLSCSPISGHRSVSWYQQTPGQGLQFLFEYFSETQRNKGNFPGRFSGRQFSNSRSEMNVSTLELGDSALYLCASNSRDRPTDTQYFGPGTRLTVL.

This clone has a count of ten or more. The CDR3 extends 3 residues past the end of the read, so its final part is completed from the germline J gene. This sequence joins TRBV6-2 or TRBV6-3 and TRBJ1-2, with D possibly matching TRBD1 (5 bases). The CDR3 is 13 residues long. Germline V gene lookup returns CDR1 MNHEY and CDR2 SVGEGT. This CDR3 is CASSPIISGGYTF. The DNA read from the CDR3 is TGTGCCAGCAGCCCTATCATCTCAGGGGGC.

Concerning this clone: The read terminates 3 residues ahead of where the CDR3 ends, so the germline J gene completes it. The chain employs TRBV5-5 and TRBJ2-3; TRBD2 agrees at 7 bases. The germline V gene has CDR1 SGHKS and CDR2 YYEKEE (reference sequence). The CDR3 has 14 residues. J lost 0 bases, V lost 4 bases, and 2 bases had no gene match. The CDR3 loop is CASSGDYSTDTQYF. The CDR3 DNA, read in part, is TGTGCCAGCAGCGGGGACTATAGCACAGATACG. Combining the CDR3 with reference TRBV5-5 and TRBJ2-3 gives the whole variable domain DAGVTQSPTHLIKTRGQQVTLRCSPISGHKSVSWYQQVLGQGPQFIFQYYEKEERGRGNFPDRFSARQFPNYSSELNVNALLLGDSALYLCASSGDYSTDTQYFGPGTRLTVL.

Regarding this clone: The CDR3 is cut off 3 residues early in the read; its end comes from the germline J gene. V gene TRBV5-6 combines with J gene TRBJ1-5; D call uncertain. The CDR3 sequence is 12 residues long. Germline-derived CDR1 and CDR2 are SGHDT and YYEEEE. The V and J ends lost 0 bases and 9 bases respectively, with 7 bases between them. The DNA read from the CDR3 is TGTGCCAGCAGCTTGGTGGCAGGGCCC. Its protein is CASSLVAGP. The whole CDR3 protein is CASSLVAGPQHF.

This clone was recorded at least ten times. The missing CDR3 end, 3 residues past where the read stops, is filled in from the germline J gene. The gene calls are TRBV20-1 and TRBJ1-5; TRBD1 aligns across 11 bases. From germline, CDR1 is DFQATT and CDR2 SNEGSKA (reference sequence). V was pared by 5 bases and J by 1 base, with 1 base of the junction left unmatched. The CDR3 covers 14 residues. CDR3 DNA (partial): TGCAGTGCTGGGACAGGGGGGAGCAATCAGCCC. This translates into CSAGTGGSNQP. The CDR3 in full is CSAGTGGSNQPQHF.

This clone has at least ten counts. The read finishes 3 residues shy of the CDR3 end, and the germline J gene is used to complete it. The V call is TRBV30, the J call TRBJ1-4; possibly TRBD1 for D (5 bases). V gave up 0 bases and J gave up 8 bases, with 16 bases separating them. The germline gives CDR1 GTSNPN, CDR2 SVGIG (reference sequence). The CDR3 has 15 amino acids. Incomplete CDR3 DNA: TGTGCCTGGAGTGTATTGCCCAGGGTAGACGAAAAA. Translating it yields CAWSVLPRVDEK. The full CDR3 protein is CAWSVLPRVDEKLFF. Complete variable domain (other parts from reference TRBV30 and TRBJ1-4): SQTIHQWPATLVQPVGSPLSLECTVEGTSNPNLYWYRQAAGRGLQLLFYSVGIGQISSEVPQNLSASRPQDRQFILSSKKLLLSDSGFYLCAWSVLPRVDEKLFFGSGTQLSVL.

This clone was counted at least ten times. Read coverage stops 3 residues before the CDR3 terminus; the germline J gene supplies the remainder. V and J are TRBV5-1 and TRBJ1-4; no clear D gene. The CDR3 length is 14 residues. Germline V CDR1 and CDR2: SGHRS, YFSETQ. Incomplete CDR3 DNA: TGCGCCAGCAGCTTGGAGGCCCTCAATTCACCA. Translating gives CASSLEALNSP. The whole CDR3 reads CASSLEALNSPLFF.

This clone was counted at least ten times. The CDR3 sequence: CASSLGSGSNNEQFF. Incomplete CDR3 DNA: TGTGCCAGCAGTCTTGGTAGCGGGAGTAACAATGAG. The rearrangement joins TRBV2 to TRBJ2-1; TRBD2 matches at 9 bases. Sequencing ends 3 residues short of the CDR3 end; the germline J gene provides the rest. CDR1 and CDR2 (germline): SNHLY, FYNNEI. The junction had 7 bases not matched to a gene; V was cut back by 5 bases and J by 5 bases. The length of the CDR3 is 15 residues.

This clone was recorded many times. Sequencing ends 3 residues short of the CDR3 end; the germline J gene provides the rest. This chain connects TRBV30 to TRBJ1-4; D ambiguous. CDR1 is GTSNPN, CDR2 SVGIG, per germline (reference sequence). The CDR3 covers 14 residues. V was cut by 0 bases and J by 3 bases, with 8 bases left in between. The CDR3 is CAWSVMRSNEKLFF. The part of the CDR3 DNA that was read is TGTGCCTGGAGTGTAATGCGGTCTAATGAAAAA.

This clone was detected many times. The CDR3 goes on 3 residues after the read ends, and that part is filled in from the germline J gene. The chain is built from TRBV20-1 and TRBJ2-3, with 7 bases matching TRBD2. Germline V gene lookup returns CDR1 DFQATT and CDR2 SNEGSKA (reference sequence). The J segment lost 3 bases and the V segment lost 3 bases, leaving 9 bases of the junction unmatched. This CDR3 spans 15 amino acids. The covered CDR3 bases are TGCAGTGCTAGTGAGGGGCGGGGGTTTACAGATACG. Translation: CSASEGRGFTDT. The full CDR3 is CSASEGRGFTDTQYF.

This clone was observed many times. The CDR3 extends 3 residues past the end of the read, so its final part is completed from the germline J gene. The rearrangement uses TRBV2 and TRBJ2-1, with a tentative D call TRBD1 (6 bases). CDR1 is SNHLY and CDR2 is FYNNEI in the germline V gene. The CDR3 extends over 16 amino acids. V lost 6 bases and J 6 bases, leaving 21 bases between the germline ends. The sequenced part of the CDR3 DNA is TGTGCCAGCAGCCTACAGGGAGCGGTAATCACCAATGAG. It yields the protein CASSLQGAVITNE. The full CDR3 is CASSLQGAVITNEQFF.

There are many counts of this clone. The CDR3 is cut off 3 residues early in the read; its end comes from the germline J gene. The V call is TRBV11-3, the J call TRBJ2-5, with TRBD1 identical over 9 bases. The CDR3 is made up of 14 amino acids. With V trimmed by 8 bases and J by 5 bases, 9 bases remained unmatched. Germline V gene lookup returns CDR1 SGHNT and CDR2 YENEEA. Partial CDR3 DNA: TGTGCCAGCTCCCGTCCCGGGACAGGGGAGACC. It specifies CASSRPGTGET. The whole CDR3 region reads CASSRPGTGETQYF. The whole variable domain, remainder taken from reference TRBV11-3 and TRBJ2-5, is EAGVVQSPRYKIIEKKQPVAFWCNPISGHNTLYWYLQNLGQGPELLIRYENEEAVDDSQLPKDRFSAERLKGVDSTLKIQPAELGDSAVYLCASSRPGTGETQYFGPGTRLLVL.

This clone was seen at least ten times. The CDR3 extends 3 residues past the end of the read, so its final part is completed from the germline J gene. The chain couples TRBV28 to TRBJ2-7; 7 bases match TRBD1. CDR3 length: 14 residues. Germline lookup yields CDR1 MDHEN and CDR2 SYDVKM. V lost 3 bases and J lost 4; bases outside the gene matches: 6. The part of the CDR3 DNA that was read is TGTGCCAGCAGTTTCTACGGGACAGATTACGAG. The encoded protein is CASSFYGTDYE. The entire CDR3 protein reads CASSFYGTDYEQYF.

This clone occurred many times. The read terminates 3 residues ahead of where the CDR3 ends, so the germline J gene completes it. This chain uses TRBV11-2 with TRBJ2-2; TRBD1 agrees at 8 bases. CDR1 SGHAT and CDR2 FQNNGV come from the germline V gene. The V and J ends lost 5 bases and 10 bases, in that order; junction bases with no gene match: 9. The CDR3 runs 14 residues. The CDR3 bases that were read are TGTGCCAGCAGCCCAGACAGGGGAGATGTGGAG. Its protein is CASSPDRGDVE. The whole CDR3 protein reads CASSPDRGDVELFF.

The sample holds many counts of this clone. The sequenced CDR3 bases are TGTGCCAGCAGCTCACCCCCGCCGGGCAGCGGGGGGGATGGCTACAATGAG. Translated: CASSSPPPGSGGDGYNE. The full CDR3 protein is CASSSPPPGSGGDGYNEQFF. The V call is TRBV7-1, the J call TRBJ2-1; TRBD2 matches 10 bases. The read terminates 3 residues ahead of where the CDR3 ends, so the germline J gene completes it. TRBV7-1 is treated as an ORF (open reading frame) with a function not yet certain. CDR3 length: 20 residues. V lost 2 bases, J lost 3 bases, and 16 bases stayed unmatched.

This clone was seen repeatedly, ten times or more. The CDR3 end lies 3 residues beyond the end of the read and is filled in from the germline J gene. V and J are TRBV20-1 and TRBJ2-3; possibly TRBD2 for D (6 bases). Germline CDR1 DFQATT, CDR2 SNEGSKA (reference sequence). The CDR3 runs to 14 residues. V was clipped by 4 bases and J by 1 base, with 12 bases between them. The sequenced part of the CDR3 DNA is TGCAGTGCTACGGGGGTAATCGGCACAGATACG. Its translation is CSATGVIGTDT. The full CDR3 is CSATGVIGTDTQYF.

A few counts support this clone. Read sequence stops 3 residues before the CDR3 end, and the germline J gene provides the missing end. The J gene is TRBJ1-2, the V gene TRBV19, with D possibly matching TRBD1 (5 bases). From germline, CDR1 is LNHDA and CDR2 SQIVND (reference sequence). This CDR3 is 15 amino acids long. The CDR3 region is CASSIGGKVVGTYTF. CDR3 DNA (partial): TGTGCCAGTAGTATTGGGGGGAAGGTGGTAGGTACC.

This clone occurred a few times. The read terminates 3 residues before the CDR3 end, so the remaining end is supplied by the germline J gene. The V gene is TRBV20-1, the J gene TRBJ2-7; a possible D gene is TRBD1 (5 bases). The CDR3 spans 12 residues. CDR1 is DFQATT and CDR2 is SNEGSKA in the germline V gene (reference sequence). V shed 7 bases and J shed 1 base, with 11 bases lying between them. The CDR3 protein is CSGRGRSYEQYF. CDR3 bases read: TGCAGTGGTAGGGGCAGATCCTACGAG.

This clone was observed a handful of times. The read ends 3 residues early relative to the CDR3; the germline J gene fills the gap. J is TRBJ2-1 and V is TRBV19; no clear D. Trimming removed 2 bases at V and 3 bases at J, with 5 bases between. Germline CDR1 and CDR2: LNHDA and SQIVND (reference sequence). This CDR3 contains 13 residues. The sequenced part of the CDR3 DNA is TGTGCCAGTAGTATACAGGACTACAATGAG. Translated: CASSIQDYNE. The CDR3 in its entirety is CASSIQDYNEQFF.

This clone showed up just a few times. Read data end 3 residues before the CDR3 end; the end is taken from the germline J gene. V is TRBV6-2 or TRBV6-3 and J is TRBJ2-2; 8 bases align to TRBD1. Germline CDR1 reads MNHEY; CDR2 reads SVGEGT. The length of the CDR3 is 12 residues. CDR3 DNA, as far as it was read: TGTGCCAGCAGTCTGGGACAGGCACGG. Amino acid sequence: CASSLGQAR. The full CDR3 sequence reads CASSLGQARLFF.

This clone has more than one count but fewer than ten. The CDR3 loop reads CASSFSVDGRADEQFF. CDR3 bases read: TGCGCCAGCAGTTTTAGCGTGGACGGGAGGGCCGATGAG. The chain carries TRBV5-1 and TRBJ2-1; 8 nucleotides match TRBD2. Read sequence stops 3 residues before the CDR3 end, and the germline J gene provides the missing end. The CDR3 is 16 amino acids. V lost 5 bases, J lost 8 bases, and 15 bases stayed unmatched. Germline CDR1 and CDR2: SGHRS and YFSETQ.

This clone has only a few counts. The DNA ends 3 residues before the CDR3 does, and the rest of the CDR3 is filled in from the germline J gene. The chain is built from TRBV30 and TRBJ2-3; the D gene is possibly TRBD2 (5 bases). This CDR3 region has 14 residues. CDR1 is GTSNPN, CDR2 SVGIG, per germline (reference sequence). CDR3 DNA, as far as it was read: TGTGCCTGGAGCCCAGATTCTAGCAATCAGCCG. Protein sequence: CAWSPDSSNQP. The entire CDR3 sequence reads CAWSPDSSNQPQYF. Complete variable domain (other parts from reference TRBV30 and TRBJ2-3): SQTIHQWPATLVQPVGSPLSLECTVEGTSNPNLYWYRQAAGRGLQLLFYSVGIGQISSEVPQNLSASRPQDRQFILSSKKLLLSDSGFYLCAWSPDSSNQPQYFGPGTRLTVL.

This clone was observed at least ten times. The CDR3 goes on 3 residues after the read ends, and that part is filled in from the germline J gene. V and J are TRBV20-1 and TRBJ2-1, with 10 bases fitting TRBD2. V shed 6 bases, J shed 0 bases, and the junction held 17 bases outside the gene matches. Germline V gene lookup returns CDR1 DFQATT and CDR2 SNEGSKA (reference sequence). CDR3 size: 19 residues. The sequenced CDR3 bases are TGCAGTGCCAAAGACCCTTCGAGGACTAGCGGAGGCTCCTACAATGAG. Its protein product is CSAKDPSRTSGGSYNE. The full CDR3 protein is CSAKDPSRTSGGSYNEQFF.

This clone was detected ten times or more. CDR3 DNA (partial): TGTGCCATCAGAGGGGGACAGAACTATGGC. It encodes CAIRGGQNYG. In full, the CDR3 reads CAIRGGQNYGYTF. The V call is TRBV10-3, the J call TRBJ1-2; TRBD1 aligns across 7 bases. The CDR3 extends 3 residues past the end of the read, so its final part is completed from the germline J gene. Germline assignment: CDR1 ENHRY and CDR2 SYGVKD. CDR3 length: 13 amino acids. Unmatched junction bases numbered 3, after V lost 6 bases and J lost 2 bases.

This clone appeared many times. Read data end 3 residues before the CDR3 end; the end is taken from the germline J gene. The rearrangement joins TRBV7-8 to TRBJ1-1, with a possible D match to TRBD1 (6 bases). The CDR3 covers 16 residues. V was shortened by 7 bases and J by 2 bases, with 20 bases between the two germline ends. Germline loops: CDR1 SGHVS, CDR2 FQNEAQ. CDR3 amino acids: CASTISGERRNTEAFF. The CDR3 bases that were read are TGTGCCAGCACAATCTCAGGGGAGAGAAGAAACACTGAA.

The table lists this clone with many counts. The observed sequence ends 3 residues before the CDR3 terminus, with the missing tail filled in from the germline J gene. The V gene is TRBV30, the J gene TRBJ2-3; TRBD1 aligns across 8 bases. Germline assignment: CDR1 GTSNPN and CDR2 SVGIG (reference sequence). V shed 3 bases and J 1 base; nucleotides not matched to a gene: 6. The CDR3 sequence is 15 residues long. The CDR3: CAWRGPGQGTDTQYF. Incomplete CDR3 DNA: TGTGCCTGGAGGGGTCCGGGACAGGGCACAGATACG.

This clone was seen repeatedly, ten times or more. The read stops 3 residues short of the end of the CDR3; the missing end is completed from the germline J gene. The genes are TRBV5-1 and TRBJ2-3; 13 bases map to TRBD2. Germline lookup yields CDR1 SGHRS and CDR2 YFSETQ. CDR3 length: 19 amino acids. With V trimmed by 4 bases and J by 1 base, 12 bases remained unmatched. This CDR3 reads CASSPRLAGGSLGTDTQYF. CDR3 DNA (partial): TGCGCCAGCAGCCCCCGACTAGCGGGGGGCTCTCTGGGCACAGATACG.

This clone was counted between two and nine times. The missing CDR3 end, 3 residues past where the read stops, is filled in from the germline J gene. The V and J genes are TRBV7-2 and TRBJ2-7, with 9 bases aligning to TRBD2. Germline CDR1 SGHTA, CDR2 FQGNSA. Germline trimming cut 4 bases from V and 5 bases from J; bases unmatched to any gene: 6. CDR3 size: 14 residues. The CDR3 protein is CASSWASGVNEQYF. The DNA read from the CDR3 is TGTGCCAGCAGCTGGGCTAGCGGGGTCAACGAG.